These 28 T cell receptor beta chains were all obtained from the same sample, sequenced in a study of cytotoxic CD8 clonotypes in ibrutinib-treated CLL. Repertoires were generated with immunoSEQ multiplex PCR, while TCRdb's copy carries only in-frame clones and drops some. Among roughly 130,000 clones listed, about 80% were seen once. The source was PBMCs, collected after 12 months of ibrutinib treatment. Receptors were obtained from a human donor with chronic lymphocytic leukemia.

The rearrangement joins TRBV5-5 to TRBJ2-5; the match to TRBD1 covers 8 bases. V dropped 7 bases and J dropped 2; count of bases not matched to a gene: 4. CDR3 length equals 13 residues. Germline V CDR1 and CDR2: SGHKS, YYEKEE (reference sequence). The CDR3 region has the DNA TGTGCCAGCTCCAGGACAGGGCAAGAGACCCAGTACTTC. Protein: CASSRTGQETQYF.

This sequence joins TRBV7-2 and TRBJ2-1, with D possibly TRBD2 on 5 matching bases. Per the germline V gene, CDR1 is SGHTA and CDR2 is FQGNSA. Between the trimmed V and J ends, which lost 3 bases and 4 bases, there was a span of 16 bases. There are 16 residues in the CDR3. CDR3: CASSFTSRTLYNEQFF. In DNA form, the CDR3 reads TGTGCCAGCAGCTTTACGTCACGGACTCTGTACAATGAGCAGTTCTTC.

The rearrangement uses TRBV29-1 and TRBJ1-1; 7 nucleotides align to TRBD1. The CDR3 is 13 residues long. CDR1 SQVTM and CDR2 ANQGSEA come from the germline V gene. After removal of 6 bases from V and 2 bases from J, the junction contained 6 bases not matched to a gene. The CDR3: CSVDRTGNTEAFF. The CDR3 coding sequence is TGCAGCGTCGACCGGACAGGTAACACTGAAGCTTTCTTT.

The chain uses TRBV5-6 and TRBJ1-4, with TRBD1 identical over 7 bases. This CDR3 spans 15 amino acids. The germline CDR1 and CDR2 sequences are SGHDT and YYEEEE. Unmatched junction bases numbered 6, after V lost 2 bases and J lost 5 bases. CDR3: CASSFGGGGNEKLFF. The DNA for the CDR3 is TGTGCCAGCAGCTTCGGAGGGGGCGGGAATGAAAAACTGTTTTTT. The variable domain in full, completed from reference TRBV5-6 and TRBJ1-4, reads DAGVTQSPTHLIKTRGQQVTLRCSPKSGHDTVSWYQQALGQGPQFIFQYYEEEERQRGNFPDRFSGHQFPNYSSELNVNALLLGDSALYLCASSFGGGGNEKLFFGSGTQLSVL.

This rearrangement joins TRBV5-5 to TRBJ2-3; 7 bases are a match to TRBD2. The CDR3 runs 15 residues. V lost 2 bases and J lost 2; bases outside the gene matches: 5. Germline CDR1 and CDR2: SGHKS and YYEKEE (reference sequence). CDR3 residues: CASSFRSGATDTQYF. As DNA, the CDR3 is TGTGCCAGCAGCTTTAGGAGCGGGGCCACAGATACGCAGTATTTT.

V gene TRBV11-2 combines with J gene TRBJ2-6; weak D call: TRBD1 (5 bases). The CDR3 is made up of 16 amino acids. Per the germline V gene, CDR1 is SGHAT and CDR2 is FQNNGV. V lost 2 bases and J lost 2, with 10 bases in between. CDR3 bases: TGTGCCAGCAGCTTAACCCCAGGGACTGGGGCCAACGTCCTGACTTTC. This codes for CASSLTPGTGANVLTF.

The table lists this clone with a few counts. The rearrangement links TRBV7-9 to TRBJ2-7; D is unresolved. CDR3 size: 13 residues. Germline V gene data show CDR1 as SEHNR and CDR2 as FQNEAQ (reference sequence). V lost 1 base to trimming and J lost 6 bases, with 10 bases between them. The CDR3 coding sequence is TGTGCCAGCAGCTTAGGTTTCGGCGGCGAGCAGTACTTC. Encoded protein: CASSLGFGGEQYF.

This clone has a handful of counts. The chain carries TRBV15 and TRBJ2-5; D gene uncertain. V dropped 4 bases and J dropped 7 bases, with 10 bases sitting between them. The CDR3 is made up of 12 amino acids. CDR1 and CDR2 from the germline V gene are LNHNV and YYDKDF (reference sequence). The CDR3 loop reads CATSTGLGTQYF. CDR3 bases: TGTGCCACCAGCACAGGCTTGGGGACCCAGTACTTC.

A note on this clone: A much larger clone differs by one base, so this may be a read error. This chain uses TRBV5-1 with TRBJ2-7; D may be TRBD1 or TRBD2 (5 bases each). The CDR3 runs to 13 residues. V was shortened by 2 bases and J by 2 bases, with 8 bases between the two germline ends. The germline V gene has CDR1 SGHRS and CDR2 YFSETQ. Here the CDR3 DNA reads TGCGCCAGCAGCTTTGGGACCGCCTACGAGCAGTACTTC. Residues: CASSFGTAYEQYF. Based on the CDR3 plus reference TRBV5-1 and TRBJ2-7, the full variable domain is KAGVTQTPRYLIKTRGQQVTLSCSPISGHRSVSWYQQTPGQGLQFLFEYFSETQRNKGNFPGRFSGRQFSNSRSEMNVSTLELGDSALYLCASSFGTAYEQYFGPGTRLTVT.

CDR3 nucleotides: TGCGCCAGCAGCTTGGGGGACGGTTTACCTAATCAGCCCCAGCATTTT. Translated, it gives CASSLGDGLPNQPQHF. V gene TRBV5-1 combines with J gene TRBJ1-5, with a weak D call TRBD1 (5 bases). Germline CDR1 is SGHRS and CDR2 is YFSETQ. The CDR3 sequence is 16 residues long. The V and J ends lost 0 bases and 4 bases respectively, with 14 bases between them.

The chain couples TRBV10-2 to TRBJ1-5; 9 bases are shared with TRBD1. The V gene's germline CDR1 is WSHSY and CDR2 SAAADI. After removal of 3 bases from V and 7 bases from J, the junction contained 10 bases not matched to a gene. The CDR3 is 16 residues long. CDR3 in amino acids: CASSEVTGGLGQPQHF. The CDR3, as DNA: TGCGCCAGCAGTGAAGTAACAGGGGGCTTAGGGCAGCCCCAGCATTTT.

This chain joins TRBV9 and TRBJ2-3; the D is unclear. Germline V gives CDR1 SGDLS, CDR2 YYNGEE. The ends were cut back, 4 bases at V and 1 base at J, with 10 bases in the middle. The CDR3 loop spans 14 amino acids. CDR3 nucleotide sequence: TGTGCCAGCAGCTTCCGGTGGGGCACAGATACGCAGTATTTT. Translated: CASSFRWGTDTQYF.

The gene calls are TRBV30 and TRBJ2-7; 7 nucleotides align to TRBD1. Germline trimming cut 5 bases from V and 0 bases from J; bases unmatched to any gene: 1. In germline, CDR1 is GTSNPN, CDR2 SVGIG (reference sequence). This CDR3 region has 12 residues. CDR3 sequence: CAWRDSSYEQYF. For the CDR3, the DNA is TGTGCCTGGCGGGACAGCTCCTACGAGCAGTACTTC. Full variable domain (rest looked up from reference TRBV30 and TRBJ2-7): SQTIHQWPATLVQPVGSPLSLECTVEGTSNPNLYWYRQAAGRGLQLLFYSVGIGQISSEVPQNLSASRPQDRQFILSSKKLLLSDSGFYLCAWRDSSYEQYFGPGTRLTVT.

The genes are TRBV27 and TRBJ1-1; 9 bases align to TRBD1. Germline V gives CDR1 MNHEY, CDR2 SMNVEV (reference sequence). V was clipped by 6 bases and J by 4 bases; unmatched bases: 6. This CDR3 has 14 amino acids. CDR3 residues: CASRLGQGPTEAFF. The DNA of the CDR3 is TGTGCCAGCAGACTCGGACAGGGGCCCACTGAAGCTTTCTTT.

This clone has a handful of counts. The chain uses TRBV18 and TRBJ1-1, with D possibly matching TRBD1 (6 bases). The V gene lost 2 bases and the J gene lost 3 bases, with 7 bases spanning the gap. The CDR3 is 13 amino acids. Germline CDR1 and CDR2: KGHSH and LQKENI. The CDR3 nucleotides read TGTGCCAGCTCACCAGACAGGTACACTGAAGCTTTCTTT. Encoded protein: CASSPDRYTEAFF.

This clone was found a few times. The V gene is TRBV7-9, the J gene TRBJ1-5; D is unresolved. Germline V CDR1 and CDR2: SEHNR, FQNEAQ (reference sequence). The CDR3 consists of 12 residues. V lost 1 base and J lost 4, with 2 bases in between. The CDR3 DNA reads as TGTGCCAGCAGCTTAGGGAATCAGCCCCAGCATTTT. Protein sequence: CASSLGNQPQHF. The full variable domain, completed using reference TRBV7-9 and TRBJ1-5, is DTGVSQNPRHKITKRGQNVTFRCDPISEHNRLYWYRQTLGQGPEFLTYFQNEAQLEKSRLLSDRFSAERPKGSFSTLEIQRTEQGDSAMYLCASSLGNQPQHFGDGTRLSIL.

This clone was observed a few times. The CDR3 protein is CASSLRDTQYF. CDR3 bases: TGTGCCAGCAGTTTGCGGGATACGCAGTATTTT. J is TRBJ2-3 and V is TRBV27, with unresolved D. This CDR3 is 11 amino acids long. Trimming removed 3 bases at V and 6 bases at J, with 4 bases between. Germline CDR1 MNHEY, CDR2 SMNVEV (reference sequence).

The V and J genes are TRBV28 and TRBJ1-2; D remains ambiguous. Trimming pared 3 bases from V and 6 bases from J, leaving 8 bases between. This CDR3 comprises 12 residues. Germline V gene lookup returns CDR1 MDHEN and CDR2 SYDVKM. This chain's CDR3 is CASSLSGNGYTF. The CDR3 DNA is TGTGCCAGCAGTTTGTCGGGGAATGGCTACACCTTC.

The chain carries TRBV27 and TRBJ2-7, with TRBD1 identical over 8 bases. The trim removed 4 bases at V and 6 bases at J, leaving 11 bases unmatched. The CDR3 runs 15 residues. Germline V gives CDR1 MNHEY, CDR2 SMNVEV (reference sequence). The CDR3 region has the DNA TGTGCCAGCAGTTCGGCGATCAGGGGGCGAGGCGAGCAGTACTTC. Translation: CASSSAIRGRGEQYF.

This clone was picked up one time. The rearrangement links TRBV30 to TRBJ2-6; perhaps TRBD2 as D (5 bases). V dropped 3 bases and J dropped 4 bases, with 19 bases sitting between them. Germline CDR1 and CDR2: GTSNPN and SVGIG (reference sequence). This CDR3 comprises 17 residues. CDR3 nucleotide sequence: TGTGCCTGGAGCCCCTGGCGGAGGCCTGGGGGGGCCAACGTCCTGACTTTC. It specifies CAWSPWRRPGGANVLTF. Together with reference TRBV30 and TRBJ2-6, the CDR3 gives the full variable domain: SQTIHQWPATLVQPVGSPLSLECTVEGTSNPNLYWYRQAAGRGLQLLFYSVGIGQISSEVPQNLSASRPQDRQFILSSKKLLLSDSGFYLCAWSPWRRPGGANVLTFGAGSRLTVL.

This clone has only a few counts. The gene calls are TRBV11-2 and TRBJ2-5; D uncertain. CDR1 SGHAT and CDR2 FQNNGV come from the germline V gene. V was clipped by 3 bases and J by 3 bases, with 8 bases between them. This CDR3 spans 13 amino acids. Here the CDR3 reads CASSFYVEETQYF. The CDR3 DNA reads as TGTGCCAGCAGCTTCTATGTGGAAGAGACCCAGTACTTC.

The J gene is TRBJ2-7, the V gene TRBV18; D unclear. The CDR3 has 13 residues. CDR1 KGHSH and CDR2 LQKENI come from the germline V gene. Trimming shortened V by 3 bases and J by 1 base, and 7 bases separated the two germline ends. For the CDR3, the DNA is TGTGCCAGCTCACCGGACGGTTCCTACGAGCAGTACTTC. It encodes CASSPDGSYEQYF.

The CDR3 region is CASRGQLTQHF. In DNA, the CDR3 is TGTGCCAGCAGAGGACAGCTCACCCAGCATTTT. The rearrangement uses TRBV28 and TRBJ1-5; tentatively, D is TRBD1 (6 bases). Germline-derived CDR1 and CDR2 are MDHEN and SYDVKM. V lost 6 bases and J 11 bases, leaving 11 bases between the germline ends. The CDR3 has 11 amino acids.

V is TRBV27 and J is TRBJ2-7; D is unclear. Trimming removed 4 bases from V and 2 bases from J, with 6 bases in between. Germline values: CDR1 MNHEY, CDR2 SMNVEV (reference sequence). The CDR3 sequence is 12 residues long. The CDR3 region is CASSSSPYEQYF. The CDR3 region has the DNA TGTGCCAGCAGTTCGTCCCCCTACGAGCAGTACTTC.

V gene TRBV19 combines with J gene TRBJ2-7, with D hard to call. V lost 4 bases and J 6 bases, leaving 16 bases between the germline ends. Germline-derived CDR1 and CDR2 are LNHDA and SQIVND (reference sequence). The CDR3 covers 14 residues. CDR3 in DNA: TGTGCCAGTAGTACCCAAGGTGTGGGTGCCGAGCAGTACTTC. Protein product: CASSTQGVGAEQYF.

This chain joins TRBV4-3 and TRBJ2-7; no reliable D call. V gave up 2 bases and J gave up 0 bases, with 11 bases separating them. From germline, CDR1 is LGHNA and CDR2 YSLEER. The length of the CDR3 is 15 residues. CDR3 loop: CASSQSRLRSYEQYF. CDR3 bases: TGCGCCAGCAGCCAATCGAGGCTCCGCTCCTACGAGCAGTACTTC.

The V call is TRBV18, the J call TRBJ2-6; the D gene is possibly TRBD1 (6 bases). Per germline, CDR1 KGHSH and CDR2 LQKENI. CDR3 length: 15 amino acids. The V and J ends lost 5 bases and 1 base respectively, with 9 bases between them. The CDR3 DNA reads TGTGCCAGCTCAGCTGACAGGTCTGGGGCCAACGTCCTGACTTTC. Protein sequence: CASSADRSGANVLTF.

This clone was detected a few times. The genes are TRBV15 and TRBJ2-7, with a possible D match to TRBD2 (5 bases). In germline, CDR1 is LNHNV, CDR2 YYDKDF (reference sequence). The V and J ends lost 1 base and 1 base respectively, with 8 bases between them. The length of the CDR3 is 14 residues. This CDR3 reads CATSRVEGSYEQYF. In DNA, the CDR3 is TGTGCCACCAGCAGAGTTGAGGGTTCCTACGAGCAGTACTTC.